This record looks at one TCR beta chain sequence and its context. Its antigen is unknown. No base-level quality is on record; no much larger clone is a single base apart. The immunoSEQ Assay, a bias-controlled multiplex PCR, was used to amplify TCRbeta CDR3 regions from genomic DNA. In the paper's pipeline: The number of nucleated cells in each sample was estimated from the amplification of reference gene primers within the assay. To quantify the absolute abundance of each unique TCRbeta CDR3 rearrangement, sequence reads were collapsed and filtered. For each sample, productive Simpson clonality was calculated as the square root of Simpson's diversity index over productive rearrangements. TCRdb provides this immuneACCESS table in a form limited to in-frame rearrangements. Some clones are lacking; in checked studies, under half of them reflect an unresolved V gene, and why the rest are absent is not known. Clonal size and the V and J genes are those of that table, whereas D and trimming came from the DNA. A total of about 71,000 clones appear in this sample, around 80% of them only once. Jointly, the top ten make up about 13% of the sample.

The CDR3 measures 18 amino acids from cysteine to phenylalanine. Only CDR3 DNA remains: 54 bases, in frame from the first base. The germline V gene yields SGHTA for CDR1 and FQGNSA for CDR2. Trimming at the junction amounts to 0 bases on V and 0 bases on J, and the germline ends lie 15 bases apart. The data were obtained in a study of blood T cell repertoires in COVID-19 (TCRdb year 2020). For the wider study: The collaborator samples originated in the United States, Italy and Spain and spanned the acute and convalescent phases of COVID-19. The prospective study material was composed of cDNA or gDNA derived from T cells, B-cell-depleted T cells, or PBMCs. Sample metadata almost always included a de-identified subject ID, COVID-19 status, age in years and sex. Where HLA class I and class II types were available, the types were taken from metadata supplied by the sample provider, not from assay-based typing. Samples came from the ongoing ImmuneRACE study (first 160 participants) plus 1,254 subjects from 6 global collaborators. Subjects who had been exposed to COVID-19, were actively infected with it, or had recovered from it provided the deeply sampled blood TCRbeta repertoires that made up the dataset. The repertoires were made available in a free public database intended to serve as a resource for research on the immune response to SARS-CoV-2.

Broader findings and caveats from the paper: Clinical and demographic metadata were provided uncurated, with the amount varying by source and participant.

The collaborating institutions used their own protocols to collect whole blood in K2EDTA tubes. For TCRbeta analysis, collaborators shipped samples in one of three forms: frozen whole blood, isolated PBMCs, or DNA extracted from either of those sample types. The V and J segments used are TRBV7-2 and TRBJ1-3; matching of 5 bases hints at TRBD1 as the D gene. The clonotype comes from a woman older than 75 with acute or convalescent COVID-19. Sequencing was performed on peripheral blood. The nucleotide sequence reads TGTGCCAGCAGCTTAGCCCTTGGGGTGGGGCCCTCTGGAAACACCATATATTTT. The resulting protein is CASSLALGVGPSGNTIYF.